The T cell receptor (beta chain) under discussion was sequenced for a study of blood T cells in healthy people across ages. Study outcomes and limitations: A roughly linear fall in TCR beta diversity per million T cells was seen with increasing age.

The authors ran a second PCR of 7 to 11 cycles using a sample-barcoded 5' primer and a J-beta primer mix. With 12 random nucleotides, a template-switch adaptor tagged each individual cDNA molecule. MiXCR, run by TCRdb on the 5' RACE reads, gives a single entry per CDR3 protein. The repertoire includes around 900,000 distinct CDR3 sequences, just over 50% of them detected once, and roughly a fifth sits in the top ten. To note about this clonotype: Its antigen is unknown.

CDR1 and CDR2 from the germline V gene are SGHTA and FQGNSA. This CDR3 is 15 amino acids long. Trimming cost V 1 base and J 6 bases; bases outside gene matches: 4. This TCR came from a woman aged 55-70 years in good health. The chain uses TRBV7-2 and TRBJ2-1; TRBD1 agrees at 9 bases. The sample taken for sequencing was blood. CDR3 amino acids: CASSLGGTGFNEQFF. The CDR3, as DNA: TGTGCCAGCAGCTTAGGGGGGACAGGGTTCAATGAGCAGTTCTTC.